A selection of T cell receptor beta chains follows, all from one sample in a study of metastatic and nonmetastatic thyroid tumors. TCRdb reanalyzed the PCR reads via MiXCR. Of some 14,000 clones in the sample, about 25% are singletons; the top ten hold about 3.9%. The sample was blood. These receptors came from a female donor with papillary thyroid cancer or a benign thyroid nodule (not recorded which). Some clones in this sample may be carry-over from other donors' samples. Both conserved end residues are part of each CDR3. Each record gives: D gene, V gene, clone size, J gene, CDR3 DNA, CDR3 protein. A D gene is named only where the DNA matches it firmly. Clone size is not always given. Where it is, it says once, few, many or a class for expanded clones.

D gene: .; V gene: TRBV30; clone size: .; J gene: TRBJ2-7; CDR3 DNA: TGTGCCTGGAGAGCAGGTTGGAGCGACGAGCAGTACTTC; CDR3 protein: CAWRAGWSDEQYF
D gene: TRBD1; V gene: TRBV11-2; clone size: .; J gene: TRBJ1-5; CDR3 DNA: TGTGCCAGCAGCTCGGGACAGGGGATACAGCCCCAGCATTTC; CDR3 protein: CASSSGQGIQPQHF
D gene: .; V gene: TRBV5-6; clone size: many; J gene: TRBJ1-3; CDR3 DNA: TGTGCCAGCAGCTTGAGACAAATCTCTGGAAACACCATATATTTT; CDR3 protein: CASSLRQISGNTIYF
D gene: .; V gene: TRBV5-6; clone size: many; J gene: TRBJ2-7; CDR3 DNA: TGTGCCAGCAGCTATGACAGGTTGTACGAGCAGTACTTC; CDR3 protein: CASSYDRLYEQYF
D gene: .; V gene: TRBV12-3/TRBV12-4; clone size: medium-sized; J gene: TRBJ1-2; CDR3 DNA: TGTGCCAGCAGTCTCGCCGGGACACCATATGGCTACACCTTC; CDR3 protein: CASSLAGTPYGYTF
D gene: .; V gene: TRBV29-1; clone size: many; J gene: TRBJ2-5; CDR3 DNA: TGCAGCGTTGTAAGGGGAGGTGAGACCCAGTACTTC; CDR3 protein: CSVVRGGETQYF
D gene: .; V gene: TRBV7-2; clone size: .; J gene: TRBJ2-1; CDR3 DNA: TGTGCCAGCAGCTTAGTTCCCGGGGCCGAGCAGTTCTTC; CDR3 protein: CASSLVPGAEQFF
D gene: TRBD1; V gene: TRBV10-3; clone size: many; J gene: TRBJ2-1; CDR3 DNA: TGTGCCATCAGTGAGTCAGGGGGCGCGCGCAATGAGCAGTTCTTC; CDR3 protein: CAISESGGARNEQFF
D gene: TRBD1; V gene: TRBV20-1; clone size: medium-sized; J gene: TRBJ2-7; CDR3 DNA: TGCAGTGCCCCCGGACAGGCCCAGTACGAGCAGTACTTC; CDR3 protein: CSAPGQAQYEQYF
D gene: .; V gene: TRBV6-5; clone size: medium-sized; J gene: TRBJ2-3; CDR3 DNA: TGTGCCAGCAGTTCTCACTCTAGCCGGGGTACGCAGTATTTT; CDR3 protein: CASSSHSSRGTQYF
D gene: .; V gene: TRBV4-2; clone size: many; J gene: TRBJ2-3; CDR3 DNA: TGTGCCAGCAGCCAAAGAAGTAGTAACACAGATACGCAGTATTTT; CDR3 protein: CASSQRSSNTDTQYF
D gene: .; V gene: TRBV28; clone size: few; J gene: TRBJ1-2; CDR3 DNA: TGTGCCAGCGGGATTAACTATGGCTACACCTTC; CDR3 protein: CASGINYGYTF
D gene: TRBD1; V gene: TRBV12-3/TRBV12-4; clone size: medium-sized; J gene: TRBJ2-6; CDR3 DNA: TGTGCCAGCAGTTTACTCGGGACAGGGTTCTCTGGGGCCAACGTCCTGACTTTC; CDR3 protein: CASSLLGTGFSGANVLTF
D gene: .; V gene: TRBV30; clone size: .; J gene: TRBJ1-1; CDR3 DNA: TGTGCCTGGATCCGGAACGCTGAAGCTTTCTTT; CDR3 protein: CAWIRNAEAFF
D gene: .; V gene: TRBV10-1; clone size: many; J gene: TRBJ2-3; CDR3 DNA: TGCGCCAGCAGCAGTACCACAGATACGCAGTATTTT; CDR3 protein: CASSSTTDTQYF
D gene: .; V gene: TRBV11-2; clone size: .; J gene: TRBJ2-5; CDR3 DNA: TGTGCCAGCAGCAGCGGACACGCGGGCGAGACCCAGTACTTC; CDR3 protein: CASSSGHAGETQYF
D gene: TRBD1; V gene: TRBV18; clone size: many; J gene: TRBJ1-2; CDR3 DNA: TGTGCCAGCTCACCACGACAGGGGGATGGCTACACCTTC; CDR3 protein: CASSPRQGDGYTF
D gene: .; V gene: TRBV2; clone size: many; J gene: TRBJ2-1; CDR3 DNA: TGTGCCAGCAGTGAATTTAGGCAGCTCTCCTACAATGAGCAGTTCTTC; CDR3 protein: CASSEFRQLSYNEQFF
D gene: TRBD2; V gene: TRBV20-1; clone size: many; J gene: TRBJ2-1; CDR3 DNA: TGCAGTGCTAGGACTAGCGGGAGGAATGAGCAGTTCTTC; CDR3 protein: CSARTSGRNEQFF
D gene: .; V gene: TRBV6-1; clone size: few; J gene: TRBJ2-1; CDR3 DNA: TGTGCCAGCAGGTTCGGCCTTGAGCAGTTCTTC; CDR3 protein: CASRFGLEQFF
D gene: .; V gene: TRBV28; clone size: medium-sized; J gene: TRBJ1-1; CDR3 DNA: TGTGCCAGCAGTGTTCTCCCCGGGAACGGGGACACTGAAGCTTTCTTT; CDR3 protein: CASSVLPGNGDTEAFF
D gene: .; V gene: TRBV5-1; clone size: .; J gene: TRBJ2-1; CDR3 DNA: TGCGCCAGCAGCATACCGACTACAGGATACAATGAGCAGTTCTTC; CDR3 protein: CASSIPTTGYNEQFF
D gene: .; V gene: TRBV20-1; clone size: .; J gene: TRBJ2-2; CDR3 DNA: TGCAGTGCTAGCGGGAGCTTAAACACCGGGGAGCTGTTTTTT; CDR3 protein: CSASGSLNTGELFF